Listed here is a single TCR beta chain. The CDR3 spans 17 residues. The data derive from a study of PD-L1 blockade in urothelial cancer. Every PCR received spiked-in synthetic TCR analog templates. Assay: immunoSEQ multiplex PCR; the TCRdb copy retains only in-frame clones and omits some. The sample yields about 74,000 clones, 80% to 85% seen once. Sequencing used PBMCs, obtained around atezolizumab (anti-PD-L1) treatment. The source of this sequence is a man in his 70s with urothelial cancer. V usage is TRBV21-1 and J usage is TRBJ2-1; no check of the table's D call, TRBD2, against the DNA was made. TRBV21-1 is classified as a pseudogene. CDR3 sequence: CASSPVEAGGAHNEQFF. In DNA form, the CDR3 reads TGTGCCAGCAGCCCGGTGGAGGCGGGAGGCGCACACAATGAGCAGTTCTTC.